This TCR beta chain was sequenced for a study of T-cell memory formation after mild COVID-19. This clonotype was detected only a few times. TCRdb re-derived calls from the 5' RACE reads in MiXCR, one entry per CDR3 protein. The table shows about 290,000 distinct CDR3 sequences, with more than 15% occurring only once. The sequenced material came from PBMCs or a T cell subset sorted from them (not recorded which). This clonotype originated in a man younger than 35 who had mild COVID-19 (a few samples of this study predate the infection). Cell type and time point are not known.

CDR3 nucleotides: TGCGCCAGCAGCTTGGAATCCGGGGAGCTGTTTTTT. Its protein product is CASSLESGELFF. The gene calls are TRBV5-1 and TRBJ2-2; D is unresolved. Trimming left V 0 bases short and J 6 bases short, with 3 bases between. From germline, CDR1 is SGHRS and CDR2 YFSETQ. The CDR3 has 12 amino acids.